This TCR beta chain stems from a study of cytomegalovirus exposure and HLA in healthy donors (dated by TCRdb to the late 2010s). The study in broad terms: According to a later analysis, one platform produced both the approximately 110 validation repertoires and the approximately 600 repertoires of the first cohort. The study combined high-throughput TCR immunosequencing, statistical association of individual TCRs with disease status, and machine learning to predict cytomegalovirus infection status. The study aimed to test whether cataloging public T cell receptors could reveal signatures of past pathogen exposure. Along with the approximately 700-subject first cohort, a separate validation cohort of some 130 different subjects was used. The investigation overall reported the following: All 120 or so repertoires were used to score co-occurrence in the validation cohort in a later analysis, because that analysis had no HLA typing for the cohort. Subsequent analysis determined that TCRs grouped into clusters in the first cohort also showed a tendency toward co-occurrence across the roughly 130 validation repertoires, and 94% of cluster scores exceeded 0. A few of the identified cytomegalovirus-associated TCR beta chains were confirmed in vitro to be specific for cytomegalovirus antigens. It was suggested by the authors that the approach could potentially be generalized to other disease states and immunological phenotypes. Cytomegalovirus status was reported to be diagnosed by the classifier with high specificity and sensitivity in both the original and validation cohorts. In the study, some 180 TCR beta chains were listed as associated with cytomegalovirus. Most TCR sequences were observed very rarely across donors, whereas some public TCRs were present in many individuals.

Separate from the approximately 700-subject first cohort, the validation cohort of more than 90 subjects was the group to which the donors belonged. Receptor amplification or capture employed the immunoSEQ multiplex PCR assay. In the original analysis: A statistical classification framework was built for diagnosing cytomegalovirus status from the catalog of TCR beta chain sequences. TCRdb provides this immuneACCESS table in a form limited to in-frame rearrangements. Some clones are lacking; in checked studies, under half of them reflect an unresolved V gene, and why the rest are absent is not known. Clone size and V and J calls were adopted from that table, with D and trimming inferred from the DNA. Present in this sample are about 58,000 clones, around nine tenths of which were seen just once. Together, the top ten hold about 0.95% of the sample. CDR1 and CDR2 (SGHRS, YFSETQ) derive from the germline V gene. The CDR3 runs 15 residues from the cysteine to the phenylalanine. Only the CDR3 part of the read is kept: 45 bases, read in frame from the first base. V is pared back by 5 bases and J by 5 bases, with 19 bases lying between the germline termini.

Concerning this clone itself: It lacks a known antigen. Base qualities are not recorded, but no much larger clone differs from it by a single base.

The chain joins TRBV5-1 to TRBJ2-5; tentative D gene TRBD2, with 6 bases matching. The specimen was PBMCs. The clonotype was recovered from a man between 18 and 29 years old in good health and CMV-seronegative. The CDR3 has the sequence CASREGVLNGETQYF. Read as DNA, the sequence is TGCGCCAGCAGGGAGGGAGTACTGAATGGGGAGACCCAGTACTTC.